The next 32 T cell receptor beta chains were all read from a single sample in a study of human T cells and chemical hapten exposure. From the RACE reads, TCRdb called clonotypes with MiXCR, one entry per CDR3 protein. The sample yields just under 350,000 distinct CDR3 sequences, roughly 6.9% seen once. Indicated time point: patch test 1, 2 weeks after DPC sensitization. The treatment is: therapeutic diphenylcyclopropenone sensitization with weekly scalp DPC. The material sequenced was whole blood, taken in connection with sensitization to the hapten diphenylcyclopropenone (DPC). Source of these receptors: a woman between 18 and 29 years old with alopecia areata. Some clones in this sample may be carry-over from other donors' samples.

This clonotype was detected a few times. The chain couples TRBV28 to TRBJ1-6; D remains ambiguous. This CDR3 region has 12 residues. Deletions cut 7 bases from V and 11 bases from J, with 12 bases between. Germline V gene sequence: CDR1 MDHEN, CDR2 SYDVKM. The CDR3 reads CASKGRVAPLHF. The DNA for the CDR3 is TGTGCCAGCAAGGGTCGGGTTGCACCCCTCCACTTT.

This clonotype was found a few times. The V and J genes are TRBV5-1 and TRBJ2-7, with unresolved D. With 3 bases removed from V and 6 bases from J, the gap between germline ends came to 10 bases. CDR1 and CDR2 (germline): SGHRS, YFSETQ. This CDR3 is built from 12 residues. The CDR3 here is CASSSESAEQYF. CDR3 nucleotides: TGCGCCAGCAGCTCCGAGTCAGCCGAGCAGTACTTC.

Ten or more counts support this clonotype. This chain uses TRBV28 with TRBJ1-5; no definite D call. The CDR3 is 12 amino acids. Germline V gene data show CDR1 as MDHEN and CDR2 as SYDVKM. Trimming removed 1 base from V and 5 bases from J, with 3 bases in between. The CDR3 nucleotides read TGTGCCAGCAGTTTATCCTATCAGCCCCAGCATTTT. This encodes CASSLSYQPQHF.

This clonotype was observed a few times. V is TRBV28 and J is TRBJ1-1; TRBD1 aligns across 7 bases. Germline V gene data show CDR1 as MDHEN and CDR2 as SYDVKM. This CDR3 comprises 16 residues. J was trimmed by 1 base and V by 2 bases; bases with no gene match: 7. Here the CDR3 DNA reads TGTGCCAGCAGTTTAGCCCCGAGACAGGGGAACACTGAAGCTTTCTTT. The encoded protein is CASSLAPRQGNTEAFF.

This chain joins TRBV19 and TRBJ2-1, with D perhaps TRBD1 (5 bases). Germline CDR1 reads LNHDA; CDR2 reads SQIVND (reference sequence). The CDR3 totals 17 residues. The germline V and J ends were trimmed by 6 bases and 4 bases, with 22 bases remaining between them. The DNA for the CDR3 is TGTGCCAGTAGAACTAACTTCGCCCCAGGGATGTACAATGAGCAGTTCTTC. Protein sequence: CASRTNFAPGMYNEQFF. Supplemented by reference TRBV19 and TRBJ2-1, the full variable domain reads DGGITQSPKYLFRKEGQNVTLSCEQNLNHDAMYWYRQDPGQGLRLIYYSQIVNDFQKGDIAEGYSVSREKKESFPLTVTSAQKNPTAFYLCASRTNFAPGMYNEQFFGPGTRLTVL.

This clonotype appeared many times. This chain links TRBV7-6 with TRBJ2-4, with D unclear. V shed 0 bases and J shed 3 bases, with 0 bases lying between them. CDR1 is SGHVS and CDR2 is FNYEAQ in the germline V gene. This CDR3 spans 12 amino acids. The CDR3: CASSLAKNIQYF. CDR3 nucleotides: TGTGCCAGCAGCTTAGCCAAAAACATTCAGTACTTC. Full variable domain (outside the CDR3, taken from reference TRBV7-6 and TRBJ2-4): GAGVSQSPRYKVTKRGQDVALRCDPISGHVSLYWYRQALGQGPEFLTYFNYEAQQDKSGLPNDRFSAERPEGSISTLTIQRTEQRDSAMYRCASSLAKNIQYFGAGTRLSVL.

This clonotype has ten or more counts. The chain links TRBV7-2 to TRBJ2-5; tentatively, D is TRBD2 (7 bases). V lost 6 bases, J lost 5 bases, and 13 bases lay in between. Per germline, CDR1 SGHTA and CDR2 FQGNSA. The CDR3 extends over 13 amino acids. The CDR3 loop is CASSLTGGETQYF. The CDR3, as DNA: TGTGCCAGCAGTTTGACGGGGGGCGAGACCCAGTACTTC.

The rearrangement joins TRBV20-1 to TRBJ2-7; D remains ambiguous. Germline loops: CDR1 DFQATT, CDR2 SNEGSKA (reference sequence). V gave up 1 base and J gave up 4 bases, with 5 bases separating them. This CDR3 region has 11 residues. CDR3 DNA sequence: TGCAGTGCTAGAGGGGTGTACGAGCAGTACTTC. Translating gives CSARGVYEQYF.

The chain joins TRBV10-3 to TRBJ1-3; 10 positions match TRBD1. J lost 2 bases, V lost 7 bases, and 5 bases had no gene match. The CDR3 is made up of 15 amino acids. Germline-derived CDR1 and CDR2 are ENHRY and SYGVKD. CDR3: CAIMQTGGAGNTIYF. As DNA, the CDR3 is TGTGCCATCATGCAGACAGGGGGCGCTGGAAACACCATATATTTT.

This clonotype was counted a few times. The chain is built from TRBV20-1 and TRBJ1-1; D is undetermined. V was cut by 3 bases and J by 5 bases, with 13 bases left in between. This CDR3 region has 13 residues. Germline CDR1 DFQATT, CDR2 SNEGSKA (reference sequence). This chain's CDR3 is CSARREFTTEAFF. CDR3 nucleotides: TGCAGTGCTAGGAGGGAGTTTACGACTGAAGCTTTCTTT.

This clonotype was detected ten times or more. The chain joins TRBV28 to TRBJ2-6, with D tentatively TRBD1 (6 bases). Per the germline V gene, CDR1 is MDHEN and CDR2 is SYDVKM. The CDR3 is 13 amino acids. The V and J ends lost 8 bases and 4 bases respectively, with 9 bases between them. The CDR3 DNA reads as TGTGCCAGCGGACAGTCCGGGGCCAACGTCCTGACTTTC. Amino acid sequence: CASGQSGANVLTF.

In this sample, this clonotype turned up many times. The gene calls are TRBV6-5 and TRBJ2-5; no firm D call. Germline lookup yields CDR1 MNHEY and CDR2 SVGAGI. Trimming pared 0 bases from V and 4 bases from J, leaving 12 bases between. This CDR3 is 15 amino acids long. The CDR3 nucleotides are TGTGCCAGCAGTTACTCTATTGGTTTAGGAGAGACCCAGTACTTC. Its protein is CASSYSIGLGETQYF.

The rearrangement joins TRBV18 to TRBJ1-1; D remains ambiguous. Germline V gene lookup returns CDR1 KGHSH and CDR2 LQKENI. V was pared by 0 bases and J by 2 bases, with 10 bases between. The CDR3 runs to 15 residues. In nucleotides, the CDR3 is TGTGCCAGCTCACCACCGGGAAGAACAAACACTGAAGCTTTCTTT. This encodes CASSPPGRTNTEAFF.

This clonotype was seen at least ten times. The chain couples TRBV5-1 to TRBJ2-6; no definite D call. Germline-derived CDR1 and CDR2 are SGHRS and YFSETQ. Trimming removed 0 bases from V and 3 bases from J, with 7 bases in between. This CDR3 is built from 15 residues. CDR3 sequence reads: CASSLAPGGANVLTF. CDR3 bases: TGCGCCAGCAGCTTGGCCCCAGGTGGGGCCAACGTCCTGACTTTC. Looking up the rest from reference TRBV5-1 and TRBJ2-6 gives the full variable domain: KAGVTQTPRYLIKTRGQQVTLSCSPISGHRSVSWYQQTPGQGLQFLFEYFSETQRNKGNFPGRFSGRQFSNSRSEMNVSTLELGDSALYLCASSLAPGGANVLTFGAGSRLTVL.

In this sample, this clonotype turned up many times. CDR3 amino acids: CSFGQGTEAFF. The CDR3 nucleotides read TGCAGCTTCGGACAGGGCACTGAAGCTTTCTTT. The chain joins TRBV29-1 to TRBJ1-1, with 8 bases identical to TRBD1. The junction had 3 bases not matched to a gene; V was cut back by 8 bases and J by 4 bases. Germline-derived CDR1 and CDR2 are SQVTM and ANQGSEA. This CDR3 region has 11 residues.

This clonotype was observed many times. The CDR3 DNA reads TGCAGTGCTTCCACGGAAGGGACAGGCCGATCACCCCTCCACTTT. Its protein product is CSASTEGTGRSPLHF. This chain links TRBV20-1 with TRBJ1-6, with 8 bases matching TRBD1. The V segment lost 5 bases and the J segment 10 bases; nucleotides outside the gene matches: 13. Per the germline V gene, CDR1 is DFQATT and CDR2 is SNEGSKA (reference sequence). The CDR3 is 15 amino acids.

This clonotype was detected only a few times. The chain couples TRBV11-2 to TRBJ2-6; 11 bases align to TRBD1. The CDR3 length is 18 residues. The V segment lost 5 bases and the J segment 4 bases; nucleotides outside the gene matches: 10. Germline CDR1 is SGHAT and CDR2 is FQNNGV. The CDR3 protein is CASSPLDRGRDGANVLTF. Here the CDR3 DNA reads TGTGCCAGCAGCCCCCTGGACAGGGGGCGTGACGGGGCCAACGTCCTGACTTTC.

The sample holds many counts of this clonotype. The V call is TRBV7-3, the J call TRBJ2-1; possible D gene TRBD2, 7 bases. The CDR3 has 15 residues. The V end was cut by 5 bases, the J end by 1 base, with 12 bases between. From germline, CDR1 is SGHTA and CDR2 FQGTGA. CDR3 coding DNA: TGTGCCAGCAGCCCGGGGGGCTTTTCCTACAATGAGCAGTTCTTC. It is translated as CASSPGGFSYNEQFF.

This clonotype was counted a few times. The chain carries TRBV5-1 and TRBJ2-2, with D possibly being TRBD2 (6 bases). The V end was cut by 7 bases, the J end by 1 base, with 17 bases between. CDR3 length: 16 amino acids. Germline V gene lookup returns CDR1 SGHRS and CDR2 YFSETQ. CDR3 nucleotide sequence: TGCGCCAGCTCGCACGAGGGACTTCAGAACACCGGGGAGCTGTTTTTT. Translating gives CASSHEGLQNTGELFF.

In its sample, this clonotype was seen many times. The chain couples TRBV5-6 to TRBJ2-4; D is unclear. V gave up 2 bases and J gave up 0 bases, with 9 bases separating them. Germline CDR1 and CDR2: SGHDT and YYEEEE. The CDR3 length is 15 residues. The CDR3 DNA follows: TGTGCCAGCAGCTTCTGGGTCCTAGCCAAAAACATTCAGTACTTC. Amino acids: CASSFWVLAKNIQYF.

This sequence joins TRBV2 and TRBJ1-5; tentatively, D is TRBD1 (6 bases). Germline assignment: CDR1 SNHLY and CDR2 FYNNEI. With 5 bases removed from V and 7 bases from J, the gap between germline ends came to 12 bases. CDR3 size: 13 residues. The DNA of the CDR3 is TGTGCCAGCAGTCGCTTAGGGGGGCAGCCCCAGCATTTT. Its protein product is CASSRLGGQPQHF. Full variable domain (outside the CDR3, taken from reference TRBV2 and TRBJ1-5): EPEVTQTPSHQVTQMGQEVILRCVPISNHLYFYWYRQILGQKVEFLVSFYNNEISEKSEIFDDQFSVERPDGSNFTLKIRSTKLEDSAMYFCASSRLGGQPQHFGDGTRLSIL.

This clonotype was counted between two and nine times. The chain couples TRBV6-1 to TRBJ1-5; perhaps TRBD1 as D (6 bases). The V end was cut by 0 bases, the J end by 6 bases, with 12 bases between. The CDR3 has 15 residues. Germline CDR1 and CDR2: MNHNS and SASEGT. The CDR3 DNA sequence: TGTGCCAGCAGTGAAGCGCACGGGGGCGGTCAGCCCCAGCATTTT. It is translated as CASSEAHGGGQPQHF.

In this sample, this clonotype turned up a few times. This chain connects TRBV5-4 to TRBJ2-3; D is possibly TRBD1 (6 bases). Trimming removed 1 base at V and 2 bases at J, with 11 bases between. The CDR3 has 15 residues. CDR1 and CDR2 from the germline V gene are SGHNT and YYREEE (reference sequence). This chain's CDR3 is CASSLRSGVTDTQYF. The CDR3 coding sequence is TGTGCCAGCAGCTTGAGGTCAGGGGTCACAGATACGCAGTATTTT.

This chain connects TRBV4-2 to TRBJ1-4; 7 bases are a match to TRBD1. V lost 3 bases, J lost 8 bases, and 12 bases stayed unmatched. CDR1 is LGHNA and CDR2 is YNFKEQ in the germline V gene. This CDR3 is built from 16 residues. The DNA for the CDR3 is TGTGCCAGCAGCCAGGGCCCCCAGGGGGGTTGGGAAAAACTGTTTTTT. Encoded protein: CASSQGPQGGWEKLFF.

This clonotype was picked up a small number of times. V usage is TRBV6-1 and J usage is TRBJ2-4; D is possibly TRBD1 (6 bases). Trimming pared 7 bases from V and 4 bases from J, leaving 32 bases between. Germline V CDR1 and CDR2: MNHNS, SASEGT. The CDR3 is made up of 20 amino acids. CDR3 sequence reads: CASNPQTSPKQGKQKNIQYF. CDR3 nucleotide sequence: TGTGCCAGCAACCCTCAAACCTCCCCAAAACAGGGCAAGCAAAAAAACATTCAGTACTTC.

The rearrangement joins TRBV15 to TRBJ1-4; D remains unclear. Germline-derived CDR1 and CDR2 are LNHNV and YYDKDF (reference sequence). V gave up 1 base and J gave up 7 bases, with 13 bases separating them. CDR3 size: 15 residues. CDR3 DNA: TGTGCCACCAGCAGAGGAAACTCCCGGGGTGAAAAACTGTTTTTT. Its protein is CATSRGNSRGEKLFF.

This clonotype was observed a few times. V usage is TRBV6-5 and J usage is TRBJ2-2; 10 bases align to TRBD1. This CDR3 spans 19 amino acids. V dropped 4 bases and J dropped 3; count of bases not matched to a gene: 14. Germline lookup yields CDR1 MNHEY and CDR2 SVGAGI. The CDR3 protein is CASSSNGKTGGADTGELFF. As DNA, the CDR3 is TGTGCCAGCAGTTCAAACGGAAAGACAGGGGGCGCGGACACCGGGGAGCTGTTTTTT.

The chain carries TRBV7-9 and TRBJ1-2; D unclear. In germline, CDR1 is SEHNR, CDR2 FQNEAQ (reference sequence). This CDR3 spans 13 amino acids. V was shortened by 2 bases and J by 4 bases, with 8 bases between the two germline ends. In nucleotides, the CDR3 is TGTGCCAGCAGCTTACCCGGCGCCTATGGCTACACCTTC. This translates into CASSLPGAYGYTF.

This clonotype was seen a few times. The V and J genes are TRBV20-1 and TRBJ2-3, with D perhaps TRBD1 (6 bases). The length of the CDR3 is 15 residues. Germline V gene data show CDR1 as DFQATT and CDR2 as SNEGSKA (reference sequence). Trimming stripped 6 bases from V and 8 bases from J, with 24 bases between. The CDR3 DNA reads as TGCAGTGCCCGTGAGCCTCGGACGCGAGGGGGTACGCAGTATTTT. Amino acid sequence: CSAREPRTRGGTQYF.

This clonotype was picked up many times. The J gene is TRBJ2-1, the V gene TRBV5-5; D might be TRBD1 or TRBD2, each matching 5 bases. This CDR3 spans 17 amino acids. The germline CDR1 and CDR2 sequences are SGHKS and YYEKEE (reference sequence). V lost 1 base, J lost 0 bases, and 14 bases lay in between. The CDR3 is CASSLNSGRSSYNEQFF. As DNA, the CDR3 is TGTGCCAGCAGCTTGAATTCGGGACGCAGCTCCTACAATGAGCAGTTCTTC.

By frequency in the sample, this clonotype is medium-sized. The V gene is TRBV6-5, the J gene TRBJ1-2; D gene ambiguous. In germline, CDR1 is MNHEY, CDR2 SVGAGI. Trimming shortened V by 5 bases and J by 2 bases, and 9 bases separated the two germline ends. The CDR3 contains 13 residues. In DNA, the CDR3 is TGTGCCAGCAGTGGGGTCGGCAACTATGGCTACACCTTC. Its protein is CASSGVGNYGYTF.

This clonotype turned up a few times. J is TRBJ2-7 and V is TRBV7-9; 9 nucleotides line up with TRBD1. V was clipped by 4 bases and J by 4 bases; unmatched bases: 5. The germline gives CDR1 SEHNR, CDR2 FQNEAQ (reference sequence). This CDR3 is built from 14 residues. CDR3 coding DNA: TGTGCCAGCAGCTCCACAGGGGGCAGGTACGAGCAGTACTTC. It is translated as CASSSTGGRYEQYF.